This T cell receptor (beta chain) is from a study of blood T cell repertoires in COVID-19. Overall study: The United States, Italy and Spain were the sources of the acute and convalescent COVID-19 samples.

A Seattle source enrolled patients during active infection and followed them longitudinally. Germline assignment: CDR1 MDHEN and CDR2 SYDVKM. This CDR3 is built from 15 residues. The V end lost 4 bases, the J end lost 6 bases, and 18 bases lay between the germline ends. This clone was counted once. Per the authors' pipeline: For nucleated cells, counts were estimated from reference gene primer amplification. TCRdb's copy holds only in-frame clones and misses some; the assay was immunoSEQ multiplex PCR. The V and J calls and clone size are taken from that table; D and trimming were inferred from the DNA. The sample shows about 55,000 clones, 87% of them seen only once.

This chain links TRBV28 with TRBJ1-2; D is unclear. This clonotype was obtained from a man between 35 and 55 years old with COVID-19, enrolled during active disease. Sequenced: peripheral blood. In DNA, the CDR3 is TGTGCCAGCAGTTCCCCTAGCGGCGGCGGTAATGGCTACACCTTC. Translated, it gives CASSSPSGGGNGYTF.